This TCR beta chain emerged from a study of T cell responses to AZD1222 COVID-19 vaccine. Study findings and constraints: After two AZD1222 doses, spike-specific TCR breadth and depth rose versus day 0. No day 14 peak samples; only post-peak repertoires were characterized. Of spike-specific TCRs, nearly half reportedly target regions left unmutated in variants.

Clones were read by immunoSEQ multiplex PCR, and TCRdb kept only the in-frame ones, dropping some. The sample has roughly 100,000 clones; 85% to 90% are singletons. Comments on this clone: Its antigen is unknown.

Germline V lookup: CDR1 MNHNS, CDR2 SASEGT. The CDR3 sequence is 15 residues long. V gave up 5 bases and J gave up 4 bases, with 14 bases separating them. The starting material was peripheral blood, obtained on day 0 of AZD1222 vaccination. This sequence originates from an adult in good health. The chain uses TRBV6-1 and TRBJ2-2; D is perhaps TRBD2 (7 bases). CDR3 in amino acids: CASSWAGAFTGELFF. The CDR3 bases are TGTGCCAGCAGTTGGGCGGGGGCGTTCACCGGGGAGCTGTTTTTT.